The entry below describes one TCR beta chain. V dropped 4 bases and J dropped 2; count of bases not matched to a gene: 2. This CDR3 spans 13 amino acids. Germline-derived CDR1 and CDR2 are LNHNV and YYDKDF (reference sequence). Per the study methods: Counts of nucleated cells, estimated from reference gene primer amplification, were obtained. The repertoire was sequenced with immunoSEQ multiplex PCR; TCRdb's copy has only in-frame clones and lacks some. That table is the source of V, J and clone size, and D and trimming were worked out from the DNA. The profile shows hundreds of thousands of clones, around 85% of them singletons. The data originate from a study of blood T cell repertoires in COVID-19.

The specimen sequenced was peripheral blood. V gene TRBV15 combines with J gene TRBJ2-7; 7 bases are shared with TRBD1. This TCR was sampled from a woman in her late teens or twenties with acute or convalescent COVID-19. CDR3 sequence reads: CATSKDRAYEQYF. The CDR3 nucleotides read TGTGCCACCAGCAAAGACAGGGCCTACGAGCAGTACTTC.